These 32 T cell receptor beta chains came from one sample sequenced in a study of radiation and T cells in renal cell carcinoma. Sequencing was performed with immunoSEQ multiplex PCR; in TCRdb, only in-frame clones are kept and a portion is missing. The profile shows about 140,000 clones, less than 90% of them singletons. Time point of the sample: blood 4 weeks post-SBRT, at nephrectomy. Treatment defined: 15 Gy SBRT to primary tumor, nephrectomy 4 weeks later. The sample was blood, taken from a patient whose treatment included radiotherapy and nephrectomy. All receptors come from a woman in her fifties or sixties with renal cell carcinoma.

V and J are TRBV19 and TRBJ1-3, with D uncertain. The germline V and J ends were trimmed by 3 bases and 0 bases, with 12 bases remaining between them. The CDR3 has 16 residues. The germline CDR1 and CDR2 sequences are LNHDA and SQIVND (reference sequence). CDR3 DNA: TGTGCCAGTAGTATCCCGGATCTGAGCTCTGGAAACACCATATATTTT. Residues: CASSIPDLSSGNTIYF.

This chain uses TRBV7-9 with TRBJ2-5; the D is unclear. Germline CDR1 and CDR2: SEHNR and FQNEAQ (reference sequence). Trimming cost V 5 bases and J 5 bases, with 18 bases left between them. There are 15 residues in the CDR3. In DNA, the CDR3 is TGTGCCAGCAGCCCGTGGTTCCAATCCCGGGAGACCCAGTACTTC. Protein: CASSPWFQSRETQYF. Complete variable domain (other parts from reference TRBV7-9 and TRBJ2-5): DTGVSQNPRHKITKRGQNVTFRCDPISEHNRLYWYRQTLGQGPEFLTYFQNEAQLEKSRLLSDRFSAERPKGSFSTLEIQRTEQGDSAMYLCASSPWFQSRETQYFGPGTRLLVL.

V usage is TRBV7-9 and J usage is TRBJ1-3; perhaps TRBD1 as D (5 bases). The CDR3 covers 14 residues. V shed 5 bases and J shed 3 bases, with 11 bases lying between them. Germline V lookup: CDR1 SEHNR, CDR2 FQNEAQ (reference sequence). The CDR3 sequence is CASSQMGGGNTIYF. The CDR3 bases are TGTGCCAGCAGCCAGATGGGGGGTGGAAACACCATATATTTT. Complete variable domain (other parts from reference TRBV7-9 and TRBJ1-3): DTGVSQNPRHKITKRGQNVTFRCDPISEHNRLYWYRQTLGQGPEFLTYFQNEAQLEKSRLLSDRFSAERPKGSFSTLEIQRTEQGDSAMYLCASSQMGGGNTIYFGEGSWLTVV.

V is TRBV6-6 and J is TRBJ2-2; 8 nucleotides match TRBD2. J lost 4 bases, V lost 2 bases, and 3 bases had no gene match. Germline lookup yields CDR1 MNHNY and CDR2 SVGAGI (reference sequence). There are 15 residues in the CDR3. CDR3 protein: CASSYRGGLTGELFF. CDR3 coding DNA: TGTGCCAGCAGTTACCGGGGGGGGCTCACCGGGGAGCTGTTTTTT.

V usage is TRBV19 and J usage is TRBJ1-5; 10 nucleotides agree with TRBD1. J was trimmed by 4 bases and V by 5 bases; bases with no gene match: 8. Germline loops: CDR1 LNHDA, CDR2 SQIVND (reference sequence). This CDR3 contains 16 residues. As DNA, the CDR3 is TGTGCCAGTAGTTCCCCCGGGACAGGGGAGAATCAGCCCCAGCATTTT. Encoded protein: CASSSPGTGENQPQHF.

The V and J genes are TRBV9 and TRBJ1-3, with D perhaps matching TRBD1 (6 bases). V was clipped by 5 bases and J by 2 bases, with 14 bases between them. Per the germline V gene, CDR1 is SGDLS and CDR2 is YYNGEE. The CDR3 is made up of 15 amino acids. The CDR3 nucleotides are TGTGCCAGCAGTGACCTCGGGGGCCCTGGAAACACCATATATTTT. Residues: CASSDLGGPGNTIYF.

The CDR3 DNA sequence: TGTGCCAGCAGCCAATTACTAGCGGAAAGGGGTGAGCAGTTCTTC. This sequence encodes CASSQLLAERGEQFF. The V and J genes are TRBV14 and TRBJ2-1, with TRBD2 identical over 8 bases. After removal of 2 bases from V and 9 bases from J, the junction contained 9 bases not matched to a gene. Per the germline V gene, CDR1 is SGHDN and CDR2 is FVKESK. The CDR3 covers 15 residues.

The chain links TRBV4-3 to TRBJ1-4, with 8 bases fitting TRBD1. The length of the CDR3 is 15 residues. The germline CDR1 and CDR2 sequences are LGHNA and YSLEER. J was trimmed by 14 bases and V by 0 bases; bases with no gene match: 11. Here the CDR3 DNA reads TGCGCCAGCAGCCAAGATTACGCAGGGGGCAGAGGTCTGTTTTTT. It yields the protein CASSQDYAGGRGLFF.

The chain uses TRBV6-5 and TRBJ1-1; D ambiguous. The germline V gene encodes CDR1 MNHEY and CDR2 SVGAGI. V lost 6 bases and J lost 8, with 7 bases in between. CDR3 length equals 10 residues. The CDR3 nucleotides read TGTGCCAGCAGGGTGACAGAAGCTTTCTTT. It is translated as CASRVTEAFF.

This chain uses TRBV7-2 with TRBJ1-3, with a possible D match to TRBD1 (5 bases). The CDR3 totals 16 residues. In germline, CDR1 is SGHTA, CDR2 FQGNSA. Trimming took 2 bases from V and 4 from J, leaving 15 bases between them. CDR3 nucleotide sequence: TGTGCCAGCAGCTTACATCCTCAGGGATCGGGAAACACCATATATTTT. Translated: CASSLHPQGSGNTIYF. The full variable domain, rest sourced from reference TRBV7-2 and TRBJ1-3, is GAGVSQSPSNKVTEKGKDVELRCDPISGHTALYWYRQSLGQGLEFLIYFQGNSAPDKSGLPSDRFSAERTGGSVSTLTIQRTQQEDSAVYLCASSLHPQGSGNTIYFGEGSWLTVV.

This clone was counted a few times. The chain uses TRBV7-8 and TRBJ1-2, with no clear D. Trimming pared 0 bases from V and 8 bases from J, leaving 4 bases between. CDR1 is SGHVS and CDR2 is FQNEAQ in the germline V gene. The CDR3 consists of 11 residues. CDR3: CASSLAEGYTF. CDR3 coding DNA: TGTGCCAGCAGCTTAGCGGAAGGCTACACCTTC.

V is TRBV5-4 and J is TRBJ2-5, with 10 positions matching TRBD2. The assigned J gene may be wrong: the sequence end matches TRBJ2-7 better. CDR1 and CDR2 from the germline V gene are SGHNT and YYREEE (reference sequence). The CDR3 is made up of 14 amino acids. CDR3 bases: TGTGCCAGCACCCTAGCGGGAGTATCCTACGAGCAGTACTTC. As protein: CASTLAGVSYEQYF.

Only one count was recorded for this clone. The rearrangement links TRBV10-3 to TRBJ2-1, with D unresolved. This CDR3 comprises 12 residues. Trimming cost V 6 bases and J 6 bases, with 9 bases left between them. Germline assignment: CDR1 ENHRY and CDR2 SYGVKD. The CDR3 is CAIRPPGNEQFF. The DNA of the CDR3 is TGTGCCATCAGGCCCCCGGGCAATGAGCAGTTCTTC.

The J gene is TRBJ2-2, the V gene TRBV5-1; possible D gene TRBD1, 6 bases. V was clipped by 1 base and J by 3 bases, with 13 bases between them. Germline CDR1 reads SGHRS; CDR2 reads YFSETQ. The CDR3 extends over 16 amino acids. Here the CDR3 reads CASSLSNRVDTGELFF. The CDR3 DNA reads TGCGCCAGCAGCTTGAGTAACAGGGTAGACACCGGGGAGCTGTTTTTT.

The V call is TRBV7-6, the J call TRBJ2-2; no clear D gene. Looked up from germline, CDR1 is SGHVS and CDR2 is FNYEAQ. There are 15 residues in the CDR3. The V end was cut by 0 bases, the J end by 4 bases, with 9 bases between. CDR3 sequence (DNA): TGTGCCAGCAGCTTAGCTTATCGTAGCACCGGGGAGCTGTTTTTT. Protein: CASSLAYRSTGELFF.

The V gene is TRBV5-1, the J gene TRBJ2-3, with D unclear. V lost 3 bases, J lost 5 bases, and 10 bases lay in between. The V gene's germline CDR1 is SGHRS and CDR2 YFSETQ. The CDR3 totals 13 residues. In DNA, the CDR3 is TGCGCCAGCAGCTGGGAACCCGGAGATACGCAGTATTTT. Its protein product is CASSWEPGDTQYF.

This chain connects TRBV7-2 to TRBJ2-2, with D possibly called TRBD1 or TRBD2 (6 bases each). With 1 base removed from V and 0 bases from J, the gap between germline ends came to 9 bases. Germline CDR1 and CDR2: SGHTA and FQGNSA. The CDR3 is 16 amino acids. CDR3 residues: CASSLGGAANTGELFF. The CDR3 nucleotides are TGTGCCAGCAGCTTAGGGGGGGCCGCGAACACCGGGGAGCTGTTTTTT. The full variable domain, rest sourced from reference TRBV7-2 and TRBJ2-2, is GAGVSQSPSNKVTEKGKDVELRCDPISGHTALYWYRQSLGQGLEFLIYFQGNSAPDKSGLPSDRFSAERTGGSVSTLTIQRTQQEDSAVYLCASSLGGAANTGELFFGEGSRLTVL.

The J gene is TRBJ2-1, the V gene TRBV4-3; the D is unclear. The CDR3 loop spans 13 amino acids. The germline gives CDR1 LGHNA, CDR2 YSLEER. With 1 base removed from V and 3 bases from J, the gap between germline ends came to 4 bases. CDR3 loop: CASSQGHYNEQFF. The DNA of the CDR3 is TGCGCCAGCAGCCAAGGCCACTACAATGAGCAGTTCTTC.

The chain carries TRBV19 and TRBJ2-1; the match to TRBD2 covers 7 bases. V shed 3 bases, J shed 5 bases, and the junction held 13 bases outside the gene matches. This CDR3 contains 17 residues. The germline V gene has CDR1 LNHDA and CDR2 SQIVND (reference sequence). CDR3 nucleotides: TGTGCCAGTAGTATCTATACGCCGGGACTACTCAACAATGAGCAGTTCTTC. It specifies CASSIYTPGLLNNEQFF.

The chain combines TRBV2 with TRBJ1-1; 10 bases fit TRBD1. Germline CDR1 SNHLY, CDR2 FYNNEI. The V segment lost 7 bases and the J segment 5 bases; nucleotides outside the gene matches: 22. The CDR3 is 19 amino acids. The CDR3 reads CASIRDRGRARLSGTEAFF. CDR3 coding DNA: TGTGCCAGCATCAGAGACAGGGGGCGAGCAAGGCTGTCTGGGACTGAAGCTTTCTTT.

The table lists this clone with a count of one. This rearrangement joins TRBV2 to TRBJ1-6, with 7 positions matching TRBD1. CDR1 is SNHLY, CDR2 FYNNEI, per germline. V lost 6 bases to trimming and J lost 4 bases; unmatched junction nucleotides: 12. The CDR3 consists of 17 residues. CDR3 sequence reads: CASSPMTGNRYNSPLHF. The CDR3 DNA reads TGTGCCAGCAGCCCTATGACAGGGAACAGGTATAATTCACCCCTCCACTTT. Variable domain in full (rest from reference TRBV2 and TRBJ1-6): EPEVTQTPSHQVTQMGQEVILRCVPISNHLYFYWYRQILGQKVEFLVSFYNNEISEKSEIFDDQFSVERPDGSNFTLKIRSTKLEDSAMYFCASSPMTGNRYNSPLHFGNGTRLTVT.

The rearrangement uses TRBV4-3 and TRBJ2-7; 11 nucleotides align to TRBD2. From germline, CDR1 is LGHNA and CDR2 YSLEER. The J segment lost 2 bases and the V segment lost 2 bases, leaving 8 bases of the junction unmatched. The CDR3 extends over 17 amino acids. The CDR3 DNA reads TGCGCCAGCAGCCAACAAAAGGGACTAGCGGCCGCCTACGAGCAGTACTTC. This codes for CASSQQKGLAAAYEQYF.

This clone showed up just once. The rearrangement joins TRBV6-5 to TRBJ2-5, with 10 bases lining up with TRBD2. Unmatched junction bases numbered 13, after V lost 11 bases and J lost 7 bases. Germline CDR1 is MNHEY and CDR2 is SVGAGI. The CDR3 totals 14 residues. The CDR3 DNA sequence: TGTGCCGCAGGGCTAGCGGGGGCTCTGGGGACCCAGTACTTC. It translates to CAAGLAGALGTQYF.

V is TRBV19 and J is TRBJ2-7, with D perhaps being TRBD1 or TRBD2 (6 bases each). V was shortened by 6 bases and J by 1 base, with 13 bases between the two germline ends. CDR3 size: 14 residues. CDR1 and CDR2 (germline): LNHDA, SQIVND (reference sequence). For the CDR3, the DNA is TGTGCCAGTAGGGGCGAGGGGGGTTCCTACGAGCAGTACTTC. This translates into CASRGEGGSYEQYF.

The genes are TRBV2 and TRBJ2-5, with D uncertain. From germline, CDR1 is SNHLY and CDR2 FYNNEI. This CDR3 has 12 amino acids. Trimming pared 7 bases from V and 2 bases from J, leaving 8 bases between. The CDR3 region has the DNA TGTGCCAGCAACTGGCCACAAGAGACCCAGTACTTC. Translated, it gives CASNWPQETQYF.

The V gene is TRBV7-9, the J gene TRBJ1-1, with D possibly TRBD1 on 5 matching bases. This CDR3 is 13 amino acids long. CDR1 is SEHNR and CDR2 is FQNEAQ in the germline V gene (reference sequence). With 8 bases removed from V and 1 base from J, the gap between germline ends came to 11 bases. The CDR3, as DNA: TGTGCCAGCGGAGGGGCAGCGAACACTGAAGCTTTCTTT. Encoded protein: CASGGAANTEAFF.

The DNA for the CDR3 is TGCGCCAGCAGCCAAACTACGGGGTCCAACACCGGGGAGCTGTTTTTT. Residues: CASSQTTGSNTGELFF. The chain has TRBV4-3 and TRBJ2-2, with a tentative D call TRBD2 (5 bases). The CDR3 sequence is 16 residues long. CDR1 and CDR2 from the germline V gene are LGHNA and YSLEER. The V end was cut by 2 bases, the J end by 2 bases, with 12 bases between.

This chain links TRBV9 with TRBJ1-2, with D unresolved. The CDR3 consists of 14 residues. V was trimmed by 0 bases and J by 2 bases, leaving 8 bases between them. CDR1 is SGDLS, CDR2 YYNGEE, per germline. The CDR3: CASSVVEANYGYTF. DNA for the CDR3: TGTGCCAGCAGCGTAGTAGAGGCAAACTATGGCTACACCTTC. The full variable domain, with the rest looked up from reference TRBV9 and TRBJ1-2, is DSGVTQTPKHLITATGQRVTLRCSPRSGDLSVYWYQQSLDQGLQFLIQYYNGEERAKGNILERFSAQQFPDLHSELNLSSLELGDSALYFCASSVVEANYGYTFGSGTRLTVV.

The gene calls are TRBV27 and TRBJ2-3, with 10 nucleotides matching TRBD2. CDR1 MNHEY and CDR2 SMNVEV come from the germline V gene (reference sequence). V was clipped by 2 bases and J by 4 bases; unmatched bases: 12. The CDR3 length is 18 residues. This CDR3 reads CASSLNGWASGGADTQYF. Written as DNA, the CDR3 is TGTGCCAGCAGTTTAAACGGGTGGGCTAGCGGGGGTGCAGATACGCAGTATTTT.

The chain combines TRBV5-1 with TRBJ2-1; D remains unclear. This CDR3 is 14 amino acids long. V was cut by 0 bases and J by 5 bases, with 9 bases left in between. CDR1 is SGHRS, CDR2 YFSETQ, per germline. For the CDR3, the DNA is TGCGCCAGCAGCTTGGAGCGAGAAGACAATGAGCAGTTCTTC. It encodes CASSLEREDNEQFF.

The chain has TRBV7-8 and TRBJ2-2; TRBD2 is a possible D gene (6 bases). Trimming cost V 5 bases and J 0 bases, with 19 bases left between them. The germline V gene has CDR1 SGHVS and CDR2 FQNEAQ. The CDR3 has 18 residues. The CDR3 DNA follows: TGTGCCAGCAGCCCAACCCCTACGGGACTGACGAACACCGGGGAGCTGTTTTTT. Protein: CASSPTPTGLTNTGELFF.

V is TRBV5-4 and J is TRBJ1-3, with 8 bases aligning to TRBD1. The CDR3 extends over 14 amino acids. The trim removed 5 bases at V and 6 bases at J, leaving 7 bases unmatched. CDR1 and CDR2 (germline): SGHNT, YYREEE (reference sequence). In nucleotides, the CDR3 is TGTGCCAGCAGTCTAGGACAGGGCAAAAACACCATATATTTT. Residues: CASSLGQGKNTIYF.